The rows below give T cell receptor beta chains drawn from one sample of a study of beta chain features in type 1 diabetes. Sequencing was performed with immunoSEQ multiplex PCR; in TCRdb, only in-frame clones are kept and a portion is missing. The sample contains some 99,000 clones, roughly 40% of which appear only once. The material sequenced was stem cell memory CD4+ T cells from blood. The receptors come from a woman between 18 and 30 years old in good health. Both conserved end residues are part of each CDR3. The order of the fields is V gene, clone size, J gene, D gene, CDR3 protein, CDR3 DNA. A D gene is named only where the DNA matches it firmly. A clone size is listed for some rows: how often the clone was seen (once, few, many), or a class if it is expanded.

>TRBV15|.|TRBJ1-5|.
CATSRAHQGNQPQHF
TGTGCCACCAGCAGAGCGCACCAGGGGAATCAGCCCCAGCATTTT
>TRBV29-1|.|TRBJ2-1|.
CSVEIQGWNEQFF
TGCAGCGTTGAAATACAGGGTTGGAATGAGCAGTTCTTC
>TRBV6-5|.|TRBJ2-7|TRBD2
CASSYGVAGPYEQYF
TGTGCCAGCAGTTACGGAGTAGCGGGGCCCTACGAGCAGTACTTC
>TRBV5-1|.|TRBJ2-5|.
CASSPVPQETQYF
TGCGCCAGCAGCCCCGTCCCTCAAGAGACCCAGTACTTC
>TRBV7-3|.|TRBJ1-1|TRBD1
CASSRGRGRMMAEAFF
TGTGCCAGCAGCAGGGGGCGAGGAAGAATGATGGCTGAAGCTTTCTTT
>TRBV7-9|once|TRBJ2-7|.
CASSFPKAEGLHYEQYF
TGTGCCAGCAGCTTTCCCAAAGCGGAAGGCCTCCACTACGAGCAGTACTTC
>TRBV27|few|TRBJ2-7|TRBD2
CASSSTSGRGYEQYF
TGTGCCAGCAGTTCGACTAGCGGGAGGGGCTACGAGCAGTACTTC
>TRBV19|few|TRBJ1-5|.
CASNFSPGSKPQHF
TGTGCCAGTAATTTCAGTCCAGGAAGCAAGCCCCAGCATTTT
>TRBV7-8|few|TRBJ2-4|TRBD2
CASSPGTSGGENIQYF
TGTGCCAGCAGCCCAGGGACTAGCGGGGGGGAAAACATTCAGTACTTC
>TRBV10-1|.|TRBJ2-5|.
CASSAKPSQETQYF
TGCGCCAGCAGTGCAAAGCCCTCCCAAGAGACCCAGTACTTC
>TRBV7-8|few|TRBJ2-5|TRBD2
CASSLIAGVETQYF
TGTGCCAGCAGCTTAATCGCGGGAGTGGAGACCCAGTACTTC
>TRBV29-1|.|TRBJ1-1|.
CSVSDGGFAEAFF
TGCAGCGTCTCGGACGGGGGGTTCGCTGAAGCTTTCTTT
>TRBV5-1|.|TRBJ2-3|TRBD2
CASSLVAGEVDTQYF
TGCGCCAGCAGCTTGGTAGCGGGAGAGGTAGATACGCAGTATTTT
>TRBV7-9|.|TRBJ2-3|.
CASSDRRSTDTQYF
TGTGCCAGCAGCGACAGACGATCGACAGATACGCAGTATTTT
>TRBV6-5|.|TRBJ2-7|TRBD1
CASRQGAYEQYF
TGTGCCAGTCGACAGGGAGCCTACGAGCAGTACTTC
>TRBV19|.|TRBJ2-1|TRBD1
CASSRDRAAIGNEQFF
TGTGCCAGTAGTAGGGACAGGGCAGCGATTGGGAATGAGCAGTTCTTC
>TRBV18|.|TRBJ2-7|.
CASSPSTYEQYF
TGTGCCAGCTCCCCTAGTACCTACGAGCAGTACTTC
>TRBV28|.|TRBJ1-5|TRBD1
CASRSRTGGYVSNQPQHF
TGTGCCAGCAGATCAAGGACAGGGGGCTATGTGAGCAATCAGCCCCAGCATTTT
>TRBV7-2|.|TRBJ2-5|.
CASSSNSLRETQYF
TGTGCCAGCAGCTCGAACAGCCTCAGGGAGACCCAGTACTTC
>TRBV2|.|TRBJ2-5|.
CASSVMRETQYF
TGTGCCAGCAGTGTTATGAGAGAGACCCAGTACTTC
>TRBV7-9|.|TRBJ2-7|.
CASSLSTRPSPYEQYF
TGTGCCAGCAGCTTATCGACGAGGCCTTCACCCTACGAGCAGTACTTC
>TRBV7-2|few|TRBJ1-1|.
CASSFQGFPEAFF
TGTGCCAGCAGCTTCCAGGGATTCCCTGAAGCTTTCTTT
>TRBV11-2|.|TRBJ2-7|.
CASSLVAAEQYF
TGTGCCAGCAGCTTAGTTGCGGCGGAGCAGTACTTC
>TRBV10-2|once|TRBJ2-1|.
CASSERGTYNEQFF
TGCGCCAGCAGTGAGCGGGGGACTTACAATGAGCAGTTCTTC
>TRBV5-1|.|TRBJ2-7|TRBD2
CASSGLAGPLYEQYF
TGCGCCAGCAGTGGACTAGCGGGGCCTCTCTACGAGCAGTACTTC
>TRBV19|few|TRBJ2-2|.
CASSIWGAGELFF
TGTGCCAGTAGTATTTGGGGGGCCGGGGAGCTGTTTTTT
>TRBV15|.|TRBJ1-1|TRBD1
CATSRSYRGGTEAFF
TGTGCCACCAGCCGATCGTACAGGGGAGGCACTGAAGCTTTCTTT
>TRBV28|.|TRBJ1-2|TRBD1
CASSPGTGYGYTF
TGTGCCAGCTCACCAGGGACAGGTTATGGCTACACCTTC
>TRBV29-1|.|TRBJ2-1|TRBD2
CSVTRTSFNEQFF
TGCAGCGTAACGCGGACTAGTTTCAATGAGCAGTTCTTC
>TRBV18|.|TRBJ1-1|TRBD1
CASSPYQGGDEAFF
TGTGCCAGCTCACCATACCAGGGGGGCGATGAAGCTTTCTTT
>TRBV16|.|TRBJ1-1|TRBD1
CASSQQGAYTEAFF
TGTGCCAGCAGCCAACAGGGGGCGTACACTGAAGCTTTCTTT
>TRBV6-5|.|TRBJ2-7|.
CASSYSSLGEQYF
TGTGCCAGCAGTTACTCTAGCCTAGGCGAGCAGTACTTC
>TRBV28|few|TRBJ2-1|.
CASSLQGRDPEFF
TGTGCCAGCAGTTTACAGGGGCGAGATCCAGAGTTCTTC
>TRBV5-1|few|TRBJ2-3|TRBD1
CASSVTGVQFQDTQYF
TGCGCCAGCAGCGTGACAGGGGTTCAGTTCCAGGATACGCAGTATTTT
>TRBV7-3|.|TRBJ2-1|TRBD2
CASSLAGTSGRYNEQFF
TGTGCCAGCAGCTTAGCCGGGACTAGCGGGAGGTACAATGAGCAGTTCTTC
>TRBV5-1|once|TRBJ2-1|TRBD1
CASSKTGTSYNEQFF
TGCGCCAGCAGCAAGACAGGGACCTCCTACAATGAGCAGTTCTTC
>TRBV5-1|.|TRBJ2-1|.
CASSSPDSRSYNEQFF
TGCGCCAGCAGCTCTCCCGACAGCCGCTCCTACAATGAGCAGTTCTTC
>TRBV19|few|TRBJ1-5|.
CASSIRQHSNQPQHF
TGTGCCAGTAGTATCCGACAGCATAGCAATCAGCCCCAGCATTTT
>TRBV14|few|TRBJ2-7|.
CASRSHGSYEQYF
TGTGCCAGCAGGTCCCACGGTTCCTACGAGCAGTACTTC
>TRBV6-5|.|TRBJ2-7|.
CASRPRQVSYEQYF
TGTGCCAGCAGACCACGACAGGTCTCCTACGAGCAGTACTTC
>TRBV29-1|.|TRBJ2-1|.
CSVLGQKQFF
TGCAGCGTTCTCGGACAGAAACAGTTCTTC
>TRBV7-2|.|TRBJ2-7|.
CASSRYYEQYF
TGTGCCAGCAGTCGGTACTACGAGCAGTACTTC
>TRBV27|few|TRBJ2-3|TRBD2
CASSLSGSGIYTDTQYF
TGTGCCAGCAGTTTATCGGGCAGCGGGATTTACACAGATACGCAGTATTTT
>TRBV10-3|few|TRBJ1-4|TRBD1
CAATGATNEKLFF
TGTGCCGCCACAGGGGCAACTAATGAAAAACTGTTTTTT
>TRBV11-1|.|TRBJ1-5|.
CASSKNRAMNQPQHF
TGTGCCAGCAGTAAGAACAGGGCGATGAATCAGCCCCAGCATTTT
>TRBV28|few|TRBJ2-1|.
CASSAHDISGRLFF
TGTGCCAGCAGTGCCCATGACATCTCAGGGCGGTTATTCTTC
>TRBV30|few|TRBJ2-3|TRBD2
CAWSLRSGRKREGSDTQYF
TGTGCCTGGAGTCTCCGGAGTGGGAGGAAGCGGGAGGGTTCAGATACGCAGTATTTT
>TRBV5-1|few|TRBJ2-2|TRBD2
CASSGLASWTGELFF
TGCGCCAGCAGTGGACTAGCTTCGTGGACCGGGGAGCTGTTTTTT
>TRBV15|few|TRBJ2-1|TRBD2
CATRGLAKNNEQFF
TGTGCCACCAGGGGACTAGCGAAAAACAATGAGCAGTTCTTC
>TRBV4-3|few|TRBJ2-1|.
CASSSHWNEQFF
TGCGCCAGCAGCTCCCACTGGAATGAGCAGTTCTTC
>TRBV18|.|TRBJ2-7|.
CASSPSNEQYF
TGTGCCAGCTCACCCAGTAACGAGCAGTACTTC
>TRBV18|.|TRBJ1-5|.
CASSPQSNQPQHF
TGTGCCAGCTCACCCCAGAGCAATCAGCCCCAGCATTTT
>TRBV7-2|.|TRBJ2-7|TRBD2
CASSSGLAGVEQYF
TGTGCCAGCAGCTCCGGACTAGCGGGAGTCGAGCAGTACTTC
>TRBV7-9|few|TRBJ2-3|TRBD1
CASSRPGQGATDTQYF
TGTGCCAGCAGCCGCCCGGGACAGGGGGCCACAGATACGCAGTATTTT
>TRBV2|few|TRBJ2-3|.
CASSRLADTQYF
TGTGCCAGCAGTAGACTAGCAGATACGCAGTATTTT
>TRBV7-2|few|TRBJ1-2|TRBD1
CASSLGGTGGAKYGYTF
TGTGCCAGCAGCTTAGGAGGGACAGGGGGCGCGAAGTATGGCTACACCTTC
>TRBV5-1|.|TRBJ2-5|TRBD2
CASSLWGAGVETQYF
TGCGCCAGCAGCTTGTGGGGTGCGGGAGTGGAGACCCAGTACTTC
>TRBV20-1|.|TRBJ1-1|.
CSALGQVEAFF
TGCAGTGCGCTCGGACAAGTTGAAGCTTTCTTT
>TRBV10-2|.|TRBJ2-5|.
CASSEADRKETQYF
TGCGCCAGCAGTGAGGCAGACAGAAAAGAGACCCAGTACTTC
>TRBV19|few|TRBJ1-2|.
CASSIRVSGRGDGYTF
TGTGCCAGTAGTATAAGGGTTTCTGGCAGGGGAGATGGCTACACCTTC